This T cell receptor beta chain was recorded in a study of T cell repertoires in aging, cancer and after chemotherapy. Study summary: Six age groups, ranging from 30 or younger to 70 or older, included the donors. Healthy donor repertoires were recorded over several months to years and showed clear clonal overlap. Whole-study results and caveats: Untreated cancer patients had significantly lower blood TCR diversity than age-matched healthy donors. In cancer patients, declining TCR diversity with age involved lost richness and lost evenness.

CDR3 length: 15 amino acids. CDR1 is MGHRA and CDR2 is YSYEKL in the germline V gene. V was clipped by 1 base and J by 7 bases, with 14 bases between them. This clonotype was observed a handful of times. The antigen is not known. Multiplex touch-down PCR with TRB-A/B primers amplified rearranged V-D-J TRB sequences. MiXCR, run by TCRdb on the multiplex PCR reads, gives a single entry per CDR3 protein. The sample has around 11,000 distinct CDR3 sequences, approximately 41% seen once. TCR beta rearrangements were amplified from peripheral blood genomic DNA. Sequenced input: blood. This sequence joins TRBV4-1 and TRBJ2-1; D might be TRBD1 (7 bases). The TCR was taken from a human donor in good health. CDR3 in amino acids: CASSQVGGGLNEQFF. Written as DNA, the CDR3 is TGCGCCAGCAGCCAAGTTGGAGGGGGCTTGAATGAGCAGTTCTTC.